The clone carrying this T cell receptor beta chain occurred a few times. Its antigen is not known. This entry is derived from a study of cytomegalovirus exposure and HLA in healthy donors. Broader study findings: A later analysis found first-cohort TCR clusters tended to co-occur in the 90 to 150 validation repertoires.

Profiling relied on immunoSEQ multiplex PCR, and the TCRdb table lists in-frame clones only, not all of them. The sample consists of under 300,000 clones, about 86% of them appearing once. The receptor was isolated from a young woman in good health and CMV-seronegative. Sequences were obtained from PBMCs.

CDR3 bases: TGTGCCAGCAGCGGATGGGAGAGCACAGATACGCAGTATTTT. The encoded protein is CASSGWESTDTQYF. V usage is TRBV9 and J usage is TRBJ2-3; perhaps TRBD2 as D (5 bases). V lost 3 bases to trimming and J lost 0 bases, with 8 bases between them. The CDR3 covers 14 residues. Germline CDR1 is SGDLS and CDR2 is YYNGEE.